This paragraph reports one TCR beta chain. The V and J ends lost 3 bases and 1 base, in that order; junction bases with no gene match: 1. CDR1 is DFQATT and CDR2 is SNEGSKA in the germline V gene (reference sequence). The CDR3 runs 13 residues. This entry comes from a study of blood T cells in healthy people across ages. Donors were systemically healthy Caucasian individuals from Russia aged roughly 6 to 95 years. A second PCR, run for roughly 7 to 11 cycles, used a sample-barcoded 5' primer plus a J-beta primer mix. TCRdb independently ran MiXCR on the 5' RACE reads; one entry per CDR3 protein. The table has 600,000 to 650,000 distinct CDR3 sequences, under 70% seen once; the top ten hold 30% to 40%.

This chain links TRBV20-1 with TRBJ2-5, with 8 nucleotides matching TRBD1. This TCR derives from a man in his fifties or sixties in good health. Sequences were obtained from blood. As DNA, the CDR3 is TGCAGTGCTAGCGGGACAGGCCAAGAGACCCAGTACTTC. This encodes CSASGTGQETQYF.